A selection of T cell receptor beta chains follows, all from one sample in a study of cytomegalovirus exposure and HLA in healthy donors. Assay: immunoSEQ multiplex PCR; the TCRdb copy retains only in-frame clones and omits some. The sample consists of over 120,000 clones, 82% of them appearing once. Sequenced sample: PBMCs. The receptors were sampled from a woman aged 55-69 years in good health and CMV-seropositive. The CDR3 runs from the conserved cysteine through the conserved F or W. D genes are given only for firm matches. Only some rows state a clone size, as once, few, many or a class for expanded clones.

-	-	TRBV27	TRBJ1-1	TGTGCCAGCAGTTTAAGGCCCCAGGGGAACACTGAAGCTTTCTTT	CASSLRPQGNTEAFF
few	-	TRBV11-3	TRBJ2-2	TGTGCCAGCAGCTCAATAGCGGTAGGAGGTCACACCGGGGAGCTGTTTTTT	CASSSIAVGGHTGELFF
-	TRBD1	TRBV10-3	TRBJ2-5	TGTGCCATCAGTCCGGACAGGGGTTGGGAGACCCAGTACTTC	CAISPDRGWETQYF
-	-	TRBV27	TRBJ2-1	TGTGCCAGCAGTCAGTTACAGGGACGATCCTACAATGAGCAGTTCTTC	CASSQLQGRSYNEQFF
-	TRBD1	TRBV7-6	TRBJ2-7	TGTGCCAGCAGCTTCGAAGACAGGGACACCGAGCAGTACTTC	CASSFEDRDTEQYF
-	TRBD1	TRBV28	TRBJ1-1	TGTGCCAGCAGTTTCGGACAGGGGGCGGGAGAAGCTTTCTTT	CASSFGQGAGEAFF
-	-	TRBV27	TRBJ1-4	TGTGCCAGCAGTTCCGGGACTAATCGAGAAAAACTGTTTTTT	CASSSGTNREKLFF
-	-	TRBV7-2	TRBJ2-3	TGTGCCAGCAGCTTAGACATTTCCACAGATACGCAGTATTTT	CASSLDISTDTQYF
few	TRBD1	TRBV6-6	TRBJ1-1	TGTGCCAGCAGTTACCCAGAACAGGGGGCCGCTGAAGCTTTCTTT	CASSYPEQGAAEAFF
-	TRBD1	TRBV28	TRBJ1-2	TGTGCCAGCAGTATCGGGACAGCTCTTAACTATGGCTACACCTTC	CASSIGTALNYGYTF
-	-	TRBV28	TRBJ2-1	TGTGCCAGCAGTCTAGGACTGGGGGGTGAGCAGTTCTTC	CASSLGLGGEQFF
-	-	TRBV28	TRBJ2-3	TGTGCCAGCAGTCCCCATATGGAGGGGGATACGCAGTATTTT	CASSPHMEGDTQYF
-	-	TRBV7-6	TRBJ2-5	TGTGCCAGCAGCTCAGGAGCGGAAGAGACCCAGTACTTC	CASSSGAEETQYF
-	TRBD2	TRBV27	TRBJ2-3	TGTGCCAGCAGGCTTAGCGGGCCCACAGATACGCAGTATTTT	CASRLSGPTDTQYF
-	-	TRBV30	TRBJ2-1	TGTGCCTGGAGTACCCCGGGAGAACAGTTCTTC	CAWSTPGEQFF
few	-	TRBV19	TRBJ1-4	TGTGCCAGTGCAAGGGGGACGGCTAATGAAAAACTGTTTTTT	CASARGTANEKLFF